These T cell receptor beta chains were read from a single sample in a study of cytomegalovirus exposure and HLA in healthy donors. The protocol was immunoSEQ multiplex PCR, while the TCRdb copy is restricted to in-frame clones and leaves out a portion. The sample contains some 150,000 clones, over 60% of which appear only once. The sequenced material came from PBMCs. Receptors were obtained from a woman in her twenties or thirties in good health and CMV-seronegative. CDR3s include the opening cysteine and the closing phenylalanine or tryptophan. The D gene is left open where the match is weak. Clone size is given for some rows only: seen once, a few or many times, or a class if the clone is expanded.

>-|TRBJ1-4|TRBV6-5|TRBD1
TGTGCCAGCAGTTACCGGCAGGGGGCCAGAGAAAAACTGTTTTTT
CASSYRQGAREKLFF
>-|TRBJ1-2|TRBV27|TRBD1
TGTGCCAGCAGTTTAGCGGGACAGGGCTATGGCTACACCTTC
CASSLAGQGYGYTF
>-|TRBJ1-2|TRBV9|-
TGTGCCAGCAGCGGCGAAGCGTCTGATTATGGCTACACCTTC
CASSGEASDYGYTF
>few|TRBJ2-2|TRBV19|TRBD2
TGTGCCAGTAGAGACGGACTAGCGGGAGCCGGGGAGCTGTTTTTT
CASRDGLAGAGELFF
>once|TRBJ2-7|TRBV5-1|TRBD2
TGCGCCAGCAGCTTAACCTCGGGGGGAGGCGAGCAGTACTTC
CASSLTSGGGEQYF
>-|TRBJ2-1|TRBV29-1|-
TGCAGCGTTGAAGATATTTATAGCTCCTACAATGAGCAGTTCTTC
CSVEDIYSSYNEQFF
>-|TRBJ1-5|TRBV6-5|-
TGTGCCAGCAGTAGGACTCCGAATCAGCCCCAGCATTTT
CASSRTPNQPQHF
>-|TRBJ2-3|TRBV27|-
TGTGCCAGCAGTTTACAGGGGTGGACAGATACGCAGTATTTT
CASSLQGWTDTQYF
>once|TRBJ2-5|TRBV5-6|-
TGTGCCAGCAGCTTGGTAGCAGGGGGGTTCGGGGAGACCCAGTACTTC
CASSLVAGGFGETQYF
>-|TRBJ1-1|TRBV6-4|TRBD1
TGTGCCAGCAGTGCGACAGGGCAGGGGACTGAAGCTTTCTTT
CASSATGQGTEAFF
>-|TRBJ1-5|TRBV5-6|TRBD1
TGTGCCAGCAGTCTGACAGGGGGTGATTATAGCAATCAGCCCCAGCATTTT
CASSLTGGDYSNQPQHF
>-|TRBJ1-1|TRBV5-1|TRBD1
TGCGCCAGCAGCTTGGGGGGGACAGCGGCTTTCTTT
CASSLGGTAAFF
>once|TRBJ1-3|TRBV4-3|-
TGCGCCAGCAGCCAAGCTGATGGAGGGGTCGGAAACACCATATATTTT
CASSQADGGVGNTIYF
>-|TRBJ2-1|TRBV10-3|-
TGTGCCATCAGCCCCGGCGGGGGCCAGGTGATCAATGAGCAGTTCTTC
CAISPGGGQVINEQFF
>-|TRBJ2-2|TRBV4-3|-
TGCGCCAGCAGCCAAGTGCAGGGATACACCGGGGAGCTGTTTTTT
CASSQVQGYTGELFF
>-|TRBJ2-1|TRBV7-2|-
TGTGCCAGCAGCTTAATCAGCGATGAGCAGTTCTTC
CASSLISDEQFF
>-|TRBJ2-3|TRBV6-5|TRBD2
TGTGCCAGCAGCATTAGCGGGAGGGCCACAGATACGCAGTATTTT
CASSISGRATDTQYF
>few|TRBJ2-1|TRBV7-9|TRBD1
TGTGCCAGCAGCTTAGCCGGGACAGGGCGTAACAATGAGCAGTTCTTC
CASSLAGTGRNNEQFF
>few|TRBJ2-5|TRBV4-2|TRBD2
TGTGCCAGCAGCCAGCCCGGGACTAGCGGGAGAGGGGGAGAGACCCAGTACTTC
CASSQPGTSGRGGETQYF
>few|TRBJ2-1|TRBV10-1|TRBD2
TGCGCCAGCAGTGAGGCTAGCGGGAAGGGGATTCTCCCCTACAATGAGCAGTTCTTC
CASSEASGKGILPYNEQFF
>-|TRBJ2-5|TRBV19|-
TGTGCCAGTAGTTGGCAGGGTCAAGAGACCCAGTACTTC
CASSWQGQETQYF
>-|TRBJ1-5|TRBV28|-
TGTGCCAGCAGTTCCCCAAATAGCAATCAGCCCCAGCATTTT
CASSSPNSNQPQHF
>-|TRBJ1-4|TRBV7-9|-
TGTGCCAGCAGCTCAGGGGCAGGGGTTGAAAAACTGTTTTTT
CASSSGAGVEKLFF
>-|TRBJ2-3|TRBV19|-
TGTGCCAGTAGTATTTTGACGGGGGTCACAGATACGCAGTATTTT
CASSILTGVTDTQYF
>-|TRBJ1-1|TRBV6-5|-
TGTGCCAGCTCTTGGGGCAGCGGGTCGAACACTGAAGCTTTCTTT
CASSWGSGSNTEAFF
>-|TRBJ2-1|TRBV27|-
TGTGCCAGCAGCCTAGAGGGACTGAGCTCCTACAATGAGCAGTTCTTC
CASSLEGLSSYNEQFF
>-|TRBJ1-2|TRBV6-1|-
TGTGCCAGCAGTCCAGGGGATGGCTACACCTTC
CASSPGDGYTF
>few|TRBJ1-5|TRBV25-1|TRBD1
TGTGCCAGCAGTGAAAAGGGGACAGGGAATCATCAGCCCCAGCATTTT
CASSEKGTGNHQPQHF